This T cell receptor beta chain is from a study of T cell clonality in common variable immunodeficiency. General study points: CVID subjects had higher TCRbeta clonality than healthy controls, most marked in about a third. Shared TCRbeta clones were fewer between CVID subjects than controls. Reportedly, TCR beta sequences from common variable immunodeficiency showed fewer deletions and N-nucleotide insertions.

Equal genomic DNA amounts from CVID and control samples were sequenced. TCRdb keeps only in-frame clones here, not all; method: immunoSEQ multiplex PCR. This repertoire lists tens of thousands of clones without singletons; about 1.8% sits in the top ten. The CDR3 is made up of 13 amino acids. Germline CDR1 is GTSNPN and CDR2 is SVGIG (reference sequence). Trimming pared 3 bases from V and 0 bases from J, leaving 7 bases between. This clone was detected ten times or more. Its antigen remains unknown. The read terminates 3 residues ahead of where the CDR3 ends, so the germline J gene completes it. The sample consisted of peripheral blood mononuclear cells. The chain employs TRBV30 and TRBJ2-3; D may be TRBD2 (5 bases). The clonotype was recovered from a person aged 18 to 69 in good health. CDR3 residues: CAWRDFSTDTQYF. CDR3 DNA, as far as it was read: TGTGCCTGGAGGGACTTTAGCACAGATACG. The full variable domain, with the rest looked up from reference TRBV30 and TRBJ2-3, is SQTIHQWPATLVQPVGSPLSLECTVEGTSNPNLYWYRQAAGRGLQLLFYSVGIGQISSEVPQNLSASRPQDRQFILSSKKLLLSDSGFYLCAWRDFSTDTQYFGPGTRLTVL.